This T cell receptor beta chain was captured in a study of cytomegalovirus exposure and HLA in healthy donors. In regard to this clone: Its antigen is undetermined. Other DNA sequences in the same sample also yield this CDR3.

Researchers ran the PCR with 60 Vbeta and 13 Jbeta primers. The repertoire was sequenced with immunoSEQ multiplex PCR; TCRdb's copy has only in-frame clones and lacks some. This sample has under 200,000 clones, with 80% found just once. The CDR3 runs to 15 residues. Germline assignment: CDR1 SGHNT and CDR2 YENEEA. V gave up 1 base and J gave up 5 bases, with 14 bases separating them. Points from the study as a whole: According to an earlier analysis, most TCR beta V segments yielded productive rearrangements about 87% or about 30% of the time. The study labeled fewer than 200 TCR beta chains cytomegalovirus-associated.

Input material: PBMCs. The rearrangement joins TRBV11-3 to TRBJ2-5; a possible D gene is TRBD1 (6 bases). This receptor was identified in a man aged 35-49 years in good health and CMV-seronegative. The CDR3 bases are TGTGCCAGCAGCTTAGGAGGGTCAGGGGAGGAGACCCAGTACTTC. It encodes CASSLGGSGEETQYF.